This T cell receptor (beta chain) emerged from a study of post-analysis software for immune sequencing data. Study results and limitations: Controls showed lower frequencies than patients for five or six TRBV segments, and TRBV5-6, TRBV5-1 and TRBV20-1 were among these. Significantly lower normalized Chao1 diversity was found in patients with multiple sclerosis relative to controls.

Unique molecular identifiers were carried by the TCR beta cDNA libraries. Via MiXCR, TCRdb re-called the PCR reads, giving one row per CDR3 protein. This sample has approximately 160,000 distinct CDR3 sequences, with 30% found just once. This CDR3 is 12 amino acids long. V shed 5 bases and J shed 15 bases, with 17 bases lying between them. Per the germline V gene, CDR1 is SGHTA and CDR2 is FQGNSA. This clonotype was observed many times. The antigen is unknown. The sample consisted of blood. The rearrangement uses TRBV7-2 and TRBJ2-1; D is unresolved. This receptor was taken from a girl aged 5-17 years with multiple sclerosis. The CDR3: CASSLYFLELFF. The CDR3 nucleotides are TGTGCCAGCAGCCTATACTTTCTGGAACTGTTCTTC.